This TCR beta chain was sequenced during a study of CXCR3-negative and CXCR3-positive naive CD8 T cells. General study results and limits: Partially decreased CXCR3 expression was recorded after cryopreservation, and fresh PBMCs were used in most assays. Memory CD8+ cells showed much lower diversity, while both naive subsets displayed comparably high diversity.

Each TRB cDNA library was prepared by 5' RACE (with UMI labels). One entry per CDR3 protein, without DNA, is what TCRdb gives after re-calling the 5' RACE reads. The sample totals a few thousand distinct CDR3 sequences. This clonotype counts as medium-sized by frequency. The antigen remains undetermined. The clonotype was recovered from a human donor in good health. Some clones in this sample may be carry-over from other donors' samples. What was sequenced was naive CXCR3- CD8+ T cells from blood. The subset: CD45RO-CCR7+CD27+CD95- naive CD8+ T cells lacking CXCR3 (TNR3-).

The CDR3 sequence is CASSGTSGNQETQYF. This sequence joins TRBV12-3 or TRBV12-4 and TRBJ2-5; there is no DNA to check the TCRdb D call of TRBD2. The CDR3 consists of 15 residues.